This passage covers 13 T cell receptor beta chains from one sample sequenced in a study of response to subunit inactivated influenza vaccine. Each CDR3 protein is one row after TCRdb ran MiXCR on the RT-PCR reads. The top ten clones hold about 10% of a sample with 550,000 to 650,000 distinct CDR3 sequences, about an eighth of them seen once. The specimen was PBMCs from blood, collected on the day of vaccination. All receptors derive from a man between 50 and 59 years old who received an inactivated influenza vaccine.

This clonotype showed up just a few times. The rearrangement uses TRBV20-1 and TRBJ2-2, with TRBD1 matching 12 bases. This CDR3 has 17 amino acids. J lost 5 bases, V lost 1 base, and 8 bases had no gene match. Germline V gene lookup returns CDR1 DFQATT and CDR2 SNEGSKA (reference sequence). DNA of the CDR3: TGCAGTGCTAGAGCGCCGGGACAGGGGGCGGGAACCGGGGAGCTGTTTTTT. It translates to CSARAPGQGAGTGELFF.

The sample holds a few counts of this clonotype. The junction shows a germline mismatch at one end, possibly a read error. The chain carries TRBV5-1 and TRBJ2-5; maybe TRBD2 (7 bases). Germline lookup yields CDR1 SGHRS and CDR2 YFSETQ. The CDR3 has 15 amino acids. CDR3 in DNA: TGCGCCAGCAGCTTGGAGGGGGGGCACCAAGAGAGCCAGTACTTC. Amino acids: CASSLEGGHQESQYF.

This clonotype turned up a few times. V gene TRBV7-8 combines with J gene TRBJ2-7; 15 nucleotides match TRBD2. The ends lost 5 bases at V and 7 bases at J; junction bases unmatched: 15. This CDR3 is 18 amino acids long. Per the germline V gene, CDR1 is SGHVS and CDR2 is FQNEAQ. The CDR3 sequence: CASSQVSGTSGRISEQYF. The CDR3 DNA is TGTGCCAGCAGCCAAGTTTCCGGGACTAGCGGGAGGATATCTGAGCAGTACTTC.

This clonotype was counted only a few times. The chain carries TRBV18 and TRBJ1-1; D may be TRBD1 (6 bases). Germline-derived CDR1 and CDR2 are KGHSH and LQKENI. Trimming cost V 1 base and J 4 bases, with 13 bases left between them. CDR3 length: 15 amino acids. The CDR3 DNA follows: TGTGCCAGCTCACCACAGAACAGGGTCGGCACTGAAGCTTTCTTT. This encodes CASSPQNRVGTEAFF.

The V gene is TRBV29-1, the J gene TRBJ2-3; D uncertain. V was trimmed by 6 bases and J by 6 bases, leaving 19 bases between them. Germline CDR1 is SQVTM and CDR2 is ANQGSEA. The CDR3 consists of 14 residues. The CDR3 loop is CSVPSILGGDTQYF. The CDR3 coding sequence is TGCAGCGTGCCCTCGATATTGGGCGGTGATACGCAGTATTTT.

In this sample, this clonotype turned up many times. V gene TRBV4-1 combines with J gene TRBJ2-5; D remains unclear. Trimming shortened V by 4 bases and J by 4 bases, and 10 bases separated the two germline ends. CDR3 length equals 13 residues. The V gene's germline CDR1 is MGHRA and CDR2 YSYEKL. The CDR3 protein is CASSRMSRETQYF. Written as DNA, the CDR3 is TGCGCCAGCAGCCGCATGAGCCGAGAGACCCAGTACTTC.

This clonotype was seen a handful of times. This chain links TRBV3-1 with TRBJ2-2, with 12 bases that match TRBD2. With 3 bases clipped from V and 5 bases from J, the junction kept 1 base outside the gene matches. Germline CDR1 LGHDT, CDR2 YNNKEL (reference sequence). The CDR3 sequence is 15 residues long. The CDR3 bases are TGTGCCAGCAGCCAGACTAGCGGGAGAACCGGGGAGCTGTTTTTT. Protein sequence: CASSQTSGRTGELFF.

The CDR3, as DNA: TGTGCCAGCCGTGGGCGGGGGGGCCGGGAGCAGTACTTC. Amino acids: CASRGRGGREQYF. V gene TRBV27 combines with J gene TRBJ2-7; 9 bases agree with TRBD2. V was pared by 8 bases and J by 7 bases, with 9 bases of the junction left unmatched. Germline V gene lookup returns CDR1 MNHEY and CDR2 SMNVEV (reference sequence). The CDR3 runs 13 residues.

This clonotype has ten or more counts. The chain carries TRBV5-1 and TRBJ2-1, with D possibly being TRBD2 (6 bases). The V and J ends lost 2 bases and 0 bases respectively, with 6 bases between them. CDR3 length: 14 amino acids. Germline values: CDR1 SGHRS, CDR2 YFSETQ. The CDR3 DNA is TGCGCCAGCAGCTTCGGGAGCTCCTACAATGAGCAGTTCTTC. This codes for CASSFGSSYNEQFF. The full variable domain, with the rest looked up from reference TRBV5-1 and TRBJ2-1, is KAGVTQTPRYLIKTRGQQVTLSCSPISGHRSVSWYQQTPGQGLQFLFEYFSETQRNKGNFPGRFSGRQFSNSRSEMNVSTLELGDSALYLCASSFGSSYNEQFFGPGTRLTVL.

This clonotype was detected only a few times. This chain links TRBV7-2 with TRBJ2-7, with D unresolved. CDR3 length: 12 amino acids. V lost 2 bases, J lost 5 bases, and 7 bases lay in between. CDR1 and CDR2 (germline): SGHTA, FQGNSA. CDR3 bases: TGTGCCAGCAGCTTAATGGCTCACGAGCAGTACTTC. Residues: CASSLMAHEQYF. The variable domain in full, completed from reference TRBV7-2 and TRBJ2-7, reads GAGVSQSPSNKVTEKGKDVELRCDPISGHTALYWYRQSLGQGLEFLIYFQGNSAPDKSGLPSDRFSAERTGGSVSTLTIQRTQQEDSAVYLCASSLMAHEQYFGPGTRLTVT.

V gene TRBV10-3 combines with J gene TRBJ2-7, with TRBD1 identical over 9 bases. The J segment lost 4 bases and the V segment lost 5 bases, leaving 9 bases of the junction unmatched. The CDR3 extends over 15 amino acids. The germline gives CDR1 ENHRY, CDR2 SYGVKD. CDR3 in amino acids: CAISPGTGREYEQYF. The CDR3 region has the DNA TGTGCCATCAGTCCAGGGACAGGGAGGGAGTACGAGCAGTACTTC.

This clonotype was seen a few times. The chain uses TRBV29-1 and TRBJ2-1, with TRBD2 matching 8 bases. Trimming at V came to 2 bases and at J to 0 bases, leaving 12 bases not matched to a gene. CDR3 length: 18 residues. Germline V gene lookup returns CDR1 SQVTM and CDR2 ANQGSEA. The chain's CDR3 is CSVEPGLVGGSSYNEQFF. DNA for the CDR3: TGCAGCGTTGAACCGGGACTAGTGGGGGGGAGCTCCTACAATGAGCAGTTCTTC.

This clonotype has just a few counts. CDR3 region: CASSRLYQETQYF. For the CDR3, the DNA is TGTGCCAGCAGTCGTTTGTACCAAGAGACCCAGTACTTC. The chain is built from TRBV6-2 or TRBV6-3 and TRBJ2-5; D unclear. The V end lost 5 bases, the J end lost 0 bases, and 7 bases lay between the germline ends. The CDR3 runs 13 residues. Germline V lookup: CDR1 MNHEY, CDR2 SVGEGT.